Listed below are T cell receptor beta chains from one sample, sequenced in a study of T cells in Graves' hyperthyroidism and ophthalmopathy. MiXCR, run by TCRdb on the multiplex PCR reads, gives a single entry per CDR3 protein. In the table there are more than 300,000 distinct CDR3 sequences, about 15% of which are singletons. Material for sequencing was blood. Receptor source: a woman aged 60-75 years with Graves' hyperthyroidism. Both conserved end residues are part of each CDR3. The order of the fields is D gene, V gene, J gene, clone size, CDR3 protein, CDR3 DNA. The D gene is left open where the match is weak. For some rows the clone size is stated as once, few or many, or as a class when expanded; others skip it.

D: TRBD1; V: TRBV19; J: TRBJ1-1; size: .; CDR3: CASSITPTGGNTEAFF; DNA: TGTGCCAGTAGTATAACCCCTACAGGGGGGAACACTGAAGCTTTCTTT
D: TRBD1; V: TRBV3-1; J: TRBJ1-1; size: .; CDR3: CASSQGTGEFTEAFF; DNA: TGTGCCAGCAGCCAAGGGACAGGGGAATTCACTGAAGCTTTCTTT
D: .; V: TRBV18; J: TRBJ2-1; size: many; CDR3: CASSPPVGGKNNEQFF; DNA: TGTGCCAGCTCACCCCCTGTCGGCGGGAAGAACAATGAGCAGTTCTTC
D: .; V: TRBV7-2; J: TRBJ2-3; size: .; CDR3: CASSLAGLRTDTQYF; DNA: TGTGCCAGCAGCTTAGCCGGACTCCGCACAGATACGCAGTATTTT
D: .; V: TRBV19; J: TRBJ1-2; size: few; CDR3: CASSMGTTLYGYTF; DNA: TGTGCCAGTAGTATGGGGACAACTCTCTATGGCTACACCTTC
D: TRBD2; V: TRBV10-2; J: TRBJ2-3; size: many; CDR3: CASSPTSGIVRADTQYF; DNA: TGCGCCAGCAGCCCTACTAGCGGGATCGTGAGGGCAGATACGCAGTATTTT
D: .; V: TRBV5-1; J: TRBJ2-5; size: few; CDR3: CASSYRGCDEETQYF; DNA: TGCGCCAGCAGCTATCGGGGCTGCGACGAAGAGACCCAGTACTTC
D: .; V: TRBV11-3; J: TRBJ2-1; size: many; CDR3: CASSLAFRDEQFF; DNA: TGTGCCAGCAGCTTAGCCTTCAGGGATGAGCAGTTCTTC
D: TRBD1; V: TRBV20-1; J: TRBJ1-6; size: .; CDR3: CSAGRGQWNSPFHF; DNA: TGCAGTGCGGGCAGGGGGCAGTGGAATTCACCCTTCCACTTT
D: .; V: TRBV5-1; J: TRBJ2-5; size: few; CDR3: CASSSGGAMETQYF; DNA: TGCGCCAGCAGCTCAGGCGGGGCTATGGAGACCCAGTACTTC
D: .; V: TRBV29-1; J: TRBJ2-1; size: .; CDR3: CSVEDKRDEQFF; DNA: TGCAGCGTTGAAGATAAGCGAGATGAGCAGTTCTTC
D: .; V: TRBV7-9; J: TRBJ2-7; size: many; CDR3: CASSQRGGGFYEQYF; DNA: TGTGCCAGCAGCCAGCGGGGAGGGGGCTTCTACGAGCAGTACTTC
D: .; V: TRBV28; J: TRBJ2-5; size: many; CDR3: CASSLAPEVKVETQYF; DNA: TGTGCCAGCAGTTTAGCGCCAGAGGTGAAGGTGGAGACCCAGTACTTC
D: .; V: TRBV2; J: TRBJ2-7; size: many; CDR3: CASSREGDYEQYF; DNA: TGTGCCAGCAGCCGAGAGGGGGACTACGAGCAGTACTTC
D: TRBD1; V: TRBV27; J: TRBJ1-2; size: many; CDR3: CASRRTGANYGYTF; DNA: TGTGCCAGCAGGCGGACAGGGGCCAACTATGGCTACACCTTC
D: TRBD2; V: TRBV28; J: TRBJ2-3; size: .; CDR3: CASSSPVSIAGDTDTQYF; DNA: TGTGCCAGCAGTTCACCTGTATCTATAGCGGGGGACACAGATACGCAGTATTTT
D: .; V: TRBV12-3/TRBV12-4; J: TRBJ2-1; size: few; CDR3: CASSPPVGGLYNEQFF; DNA: TGTGCCAGCAGTCCCCCCGTCGGGGGGCTTTACAATGAGCAGTTCTTC
D: .; V: TRBV2; J: TRBJ2-1; size: many; CDR3: CASSERDYNEQFF; DNA: TGTGCCAGCAGTGAGAGGGATTACAATGAGCAGTTCTTC
D: TRBD2; V: TRBV29-1; J: TRBJ2-3; size: many; CDR3: CSVERGGKRADTQYF; DNA: TGCAGCGTTGAAAGGGGAGGGAAGCGGGCAGATACGCAGTATTTT
D: .; V: TRBV28; J: TRBJ1-3; size: many; CDR3: CASSPPGTSGNTIYF; DNA: TGTGCCAGCAGCCCGCCTGGGACCTCTGGAAACACCATATATTTT
D: TRBD1; V: TRBV7-3; J: TRBJ2-7; size: many; CDR3: CASSPHGQAYEQYF; DNA: TGTGCCAGCAGCCCCCACGGACAGGCCTACGAGCAGTACTTC
D: .; V: TRBV7-2; J: TRBJ2-5; size: many; CDR3: CASRSVGKETQYF; DNA: TGTGCCAGCAGATCCGTGGGGAAGGAGACCCAGTACTTC
D: .; V: TRBV11-3; J: TRBJ1-1; size: .; CDR3: CASSLGPRGRREAFF; DNA: TGTGCCAGCAGCTTAGGGCCGCGCGGCAGGCGTGAAGCTTTCTTT
D: TRBD1; V: TRBV7-9; J: TRBJ2-1; size: many; CDR3: CASIKGQVYNEQFF; DNA: TGTGCCAGCATCAAGGGACAGGTCTACAATGAGCAGTTCTTC
D: .; V: TRBV7-3; J: TRBJ2-1; size: .; CDR3: CASSTGSYNEQFF; DNA: TGTGCCAGCAGTACTGGATCCTACAATGAGCAGTTCTTC
D: TRBD2; V: TRBV4-2; J: TRBJ2-1; size: .; CDR3: CASSQSSGGGNEQFF; DNA: TGTGCCAGCAGCCAATCTAGCGGGGGCGGTAATGAGCAGTTCTTC
D: .; V: TRBV5-1; J: TRBJ2-3; size: many; CDR3: CASSLAFQGAADTQYF; DNA: TGCGCCAGCAGCCTAGCTTTCCAAGGGGCTGCAGATACGCAGTATTTT
D: .; V: TRBV11-3; J: TRBJ1-4; size: many; CDR3: CASSLGRDRLEKLFF; DNA: TGTGCCAGCAGCTTAGGCCGGGACCGCCTTGAAAAACTGTTTTTT
D: TRBD2; V: TRBV4-1; J: TRBJ2-2; size: many; CDR3: CASSLRAGVRTGELFF; DNA: TGCGCCAGCAGCTTACGAGCGGGAGTAAGGACCGGGGAGCTGTTTTTT